This T cell receptor beta chain was obtained from a study of T cell changes during pregnancy in multiple sclerosis. The protocol was immunoSEQ multiplex PCR, while the TCRdb copy is restricted to in-frame clones and leaves out a portion. Of tens of thousands of clones listed, 93% are singletons. With 3 bases removed from V and 4 bases from J, the gap between germline ends came to 12 bases. Germline V gene lookup returns CDR1 LNHDA and CDR2 SQIVND (reference sequence). This CDR3 has 14 residues. This chain connects TRBV19 to TRBJ1-1; D gene ambiguous. The sequence came from a female donor with multiple sclerosis, enrolled in a pregnancy study. The specimen comprised peripheral blood, sampled in the second trimester of pregnancy. CDR3 DNA: TGTGCCAGTAGTATGCGGGAGCGGGGCACTGAAGCTTTCTTT. This gives the protein CASSMRERGTEAFF.